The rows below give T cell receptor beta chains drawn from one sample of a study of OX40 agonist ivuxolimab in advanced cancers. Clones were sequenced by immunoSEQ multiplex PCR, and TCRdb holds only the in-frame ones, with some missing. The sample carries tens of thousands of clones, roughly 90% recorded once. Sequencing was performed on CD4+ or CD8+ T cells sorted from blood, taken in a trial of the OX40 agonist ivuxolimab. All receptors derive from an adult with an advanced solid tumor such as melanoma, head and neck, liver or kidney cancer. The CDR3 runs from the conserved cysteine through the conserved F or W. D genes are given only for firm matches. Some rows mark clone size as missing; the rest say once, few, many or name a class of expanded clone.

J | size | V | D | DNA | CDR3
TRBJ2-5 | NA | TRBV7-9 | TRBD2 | TGTGCCAGCAGCCGAGGACTAGCGGGAAGTCAAGAGACCCAGTACTTC | CASSRGLAGSQETQYF
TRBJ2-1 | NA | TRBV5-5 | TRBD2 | TGTGCCAGCAGCATCCAGCGGGAGCCCAACAATGAGCAGTTCTTC | CASSIQREPNNEQFF
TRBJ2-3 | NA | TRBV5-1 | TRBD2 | TGCGCCAGCGGTCTAGCGGGGGGCACAGATACGCAGTATTTT | CASGLAGGTDTQYF
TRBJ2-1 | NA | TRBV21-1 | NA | TGTGCCAGCCGTAGCGGGAGGTTTAATGAGCAGTTCTTC | CASRSGRFNEQFF
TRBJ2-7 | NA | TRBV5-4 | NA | TGTGCCAGCAGCTTGGCCGTACTAGGGGTTTCCTACGAGCAGTACTTC | CASSLAVLGVSYEQYF
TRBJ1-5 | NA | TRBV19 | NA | TGTGCCAGCCGGGACCGTAAGAATCAGCCCCAGCATTTT | CASRDRKNQPQHF
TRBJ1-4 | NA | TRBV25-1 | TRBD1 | TGTGCCAGCAGTGAAAGTAGGGGGCGGGGTGAAAAACTGTTTTTT | CASSESRGRGEKLFF
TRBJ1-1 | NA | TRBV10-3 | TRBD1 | TGTGCCATCAGGACGGGACAGGGAGGAGACACTGAAGCTTTCTTT | CAIRTGQGGDTEAFF
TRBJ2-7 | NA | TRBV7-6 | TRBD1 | TGTGCCAGCAGCTTAGACAGGGGAGACGAGCAGTACTTC | CASSLDRGDEQYF
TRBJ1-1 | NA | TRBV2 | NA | TGTGCCAGCAGTGAACAAGTTACAGGGAACACTGAAGCTTTCTTT | CASSEQVTGNTEAFF
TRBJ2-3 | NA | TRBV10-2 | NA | TGCGCCAGCAGTGATCCCCCCACAGATACGCAGTATTTT | CASSDPPTDTQYF
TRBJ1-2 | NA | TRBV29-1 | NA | TGCAGCGTTGGACCACCGGGGCTCCCTAACTATGGCTACACCTTC | CSVGPPGLPNYGYTF
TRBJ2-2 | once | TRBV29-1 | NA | TGCAGCGTTGGGGCTAGCACCGGGGAGCTGTTTTTT | CSVGASTGELFF
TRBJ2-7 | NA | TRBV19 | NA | TGTGCCAGTAGTATAGTAGCGGCTAGCGCGTACGAGCAGTACTTC | CASSIVAASAYEQYF
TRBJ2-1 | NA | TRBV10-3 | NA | TGTGCCATCAGTGGAGGGGCTACGAGCTCCTACAATGAGCAGTTCTTC | CAISGGATSSYNEQFF
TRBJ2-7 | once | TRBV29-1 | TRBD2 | TGCAGCGCAACCCGGACTAGCGGGAGGGCCTACGAGCAGTACTTC | CSATRTSGRAYEQYF
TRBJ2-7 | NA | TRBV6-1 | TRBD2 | TGTGCCAGCAGTGAAGACTCAGCGGGAGAATACGAGCAGTACTTC | CASSEDSAGEYEQYF
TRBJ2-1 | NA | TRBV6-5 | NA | TGTGCCAGCAGTTCTGAGACAGGAGCCGGGCGGGGTGAGCAGTTCTTC | CASSSETGAGRGEQFF
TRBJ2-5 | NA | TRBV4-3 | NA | TGCGCCAGCAGCCAAGATGGGACGGGGCTGGAGACCCAGTACTTC | CASSQDGTGLETQYF
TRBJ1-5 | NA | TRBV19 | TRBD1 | TGTGCCAGTAGTGGACAGGGTGGCAATCAGCCCCAGCATTTT | CASSGQGGNQPQHF
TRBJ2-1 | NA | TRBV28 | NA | TGTGCCAGCACCCGTAACCACAATGAGCAGTTCTTC | CASTRNHNEQFF
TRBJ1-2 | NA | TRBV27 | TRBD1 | TGTGCCAGCAGGAGGACAGGAGATCACTATGGCTACACCTTC | CASRRTGDHYGYTF
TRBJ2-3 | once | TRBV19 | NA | TGTGCCAGTAGTATGACAGGATCAGGTCGTACGCAGTATTTT | CASSMTGSGRTQYF
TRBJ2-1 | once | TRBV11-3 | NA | TGTGCCAGCAGCGGGCAACACAATGAGCAGTTCTTC | CASSGQHNEQFF
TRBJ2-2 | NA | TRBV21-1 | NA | TGTGCCAGCAGCAAGCCCCGTATGAGGGTAGCGGGGAAGAACACCGGGGAGCTGTTTTTT | CASSKPRMRVAGKNTGELFF
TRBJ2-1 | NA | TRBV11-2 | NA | TGTGCCAGCAGCCCCTCTAGCAGCGGCTACAATGAGCAGTTCTTC | CASSPSSSGYNEQFF
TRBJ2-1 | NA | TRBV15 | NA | TGTGCCACCAGCAGTGGCTCGCAGGTAGACAATGAGCAGTTCTTC | CATSSGSQVDNEQFF
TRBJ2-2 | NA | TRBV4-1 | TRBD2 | TGCGCCAGCCACAGACGGTGGCTAGCGGAGAACACCGGGGAGCTGTTTTTT | CASHRRWLAENTGELFF
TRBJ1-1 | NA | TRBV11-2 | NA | TGTGCCAGCAGCTTAGTTACACAGTCAACTGAAGCTTTCTTT | CASSLVTQSTEAFF
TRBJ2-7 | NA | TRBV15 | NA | TGTGCCACCAGCAGAGATTCAGTTAGGCACGAGCAGTACTTC | CATSRDSVRHEQYF
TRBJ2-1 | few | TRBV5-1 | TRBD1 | TGCGCCAGCAGCCCGGACAGGACAGCCGGGCAGTTCTTC | CASSPDRTAGQFF
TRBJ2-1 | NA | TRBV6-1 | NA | TGTGCCAGCAGTGAATTTTTGGCAGGGAACTACAATGAGCAGTTCTTC | CASSEFLAGNYNEQFF